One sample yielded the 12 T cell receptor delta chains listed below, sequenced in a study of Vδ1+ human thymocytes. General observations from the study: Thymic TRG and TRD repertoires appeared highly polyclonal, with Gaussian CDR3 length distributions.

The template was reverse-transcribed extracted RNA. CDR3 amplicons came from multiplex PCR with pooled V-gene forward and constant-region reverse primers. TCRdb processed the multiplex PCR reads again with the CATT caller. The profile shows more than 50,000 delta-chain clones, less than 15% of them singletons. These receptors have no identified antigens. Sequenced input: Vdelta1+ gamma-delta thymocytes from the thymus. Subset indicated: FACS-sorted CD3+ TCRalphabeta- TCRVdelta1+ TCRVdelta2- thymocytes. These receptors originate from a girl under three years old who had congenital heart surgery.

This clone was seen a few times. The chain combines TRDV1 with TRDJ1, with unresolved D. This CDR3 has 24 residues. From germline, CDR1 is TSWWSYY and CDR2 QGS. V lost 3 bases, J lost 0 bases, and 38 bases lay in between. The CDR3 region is CALGEPAGGTPVLERSWYTDKLIF. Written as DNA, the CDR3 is TGTGCTCTTGGGGAGCCGGCTGGTGGAACCCCCGTACTCGAACGAAGCTGGTACACCGATAAACTCATCTTT.

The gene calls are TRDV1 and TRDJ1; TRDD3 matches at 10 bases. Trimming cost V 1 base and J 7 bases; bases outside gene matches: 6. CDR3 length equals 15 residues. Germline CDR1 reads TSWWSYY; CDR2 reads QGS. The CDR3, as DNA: TGTGCTCTTGGGGAACCTTGGGGGATACTTGGTAAACTCATCTTT. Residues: CALGEPWGILGKLIF.

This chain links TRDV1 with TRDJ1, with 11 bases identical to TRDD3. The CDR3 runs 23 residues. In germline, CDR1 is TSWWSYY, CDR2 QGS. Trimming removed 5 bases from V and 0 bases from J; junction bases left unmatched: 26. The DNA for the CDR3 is TGTGCTCTTGGGCTTAATTCCTACTTTGCCTTTGGGGGATACGCTTACCACACCGATAAACTCATCTTT. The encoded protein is CALGLNSYFAFGGYAYHTDKLIF.

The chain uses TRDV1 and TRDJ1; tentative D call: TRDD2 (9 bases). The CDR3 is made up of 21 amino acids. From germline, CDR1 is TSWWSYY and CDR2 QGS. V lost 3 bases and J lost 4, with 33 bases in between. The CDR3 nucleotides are TGTGCTCTTGGGGAGCCCCCTTCCTACACGGGGGATATGACCCCCATCGATAAACTCATCTTT. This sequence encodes CALGEPPSYTGDMTPIDKLIF.

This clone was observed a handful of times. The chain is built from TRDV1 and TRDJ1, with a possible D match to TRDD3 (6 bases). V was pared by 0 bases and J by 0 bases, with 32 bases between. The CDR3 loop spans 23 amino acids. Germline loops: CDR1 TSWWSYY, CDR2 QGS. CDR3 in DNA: TGTGCTCTTGGGGAACTTCGGTCGGGGTACGCCCGGAGGGATATGTGGGACACCGATAAACTCATCTTT. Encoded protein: CALGELRSGYARRDMWDTDKLIF.

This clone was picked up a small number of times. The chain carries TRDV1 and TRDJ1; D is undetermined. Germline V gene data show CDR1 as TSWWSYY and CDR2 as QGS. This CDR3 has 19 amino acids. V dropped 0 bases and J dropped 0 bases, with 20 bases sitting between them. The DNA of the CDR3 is TGTGCTCTTGGGGAACTTACCTCGATTCATGGTTTGTACACCGATAAACTCATCTTT. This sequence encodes CALGELTSIHGLYTDKLIF.

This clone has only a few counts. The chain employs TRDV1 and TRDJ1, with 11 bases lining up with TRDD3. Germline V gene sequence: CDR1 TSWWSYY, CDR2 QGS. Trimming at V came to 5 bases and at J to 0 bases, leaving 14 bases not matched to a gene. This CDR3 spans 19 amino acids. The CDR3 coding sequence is TGTGCTCTTGGGACCAAAGTCGGTGGGGGATACGGGTACACCGATAAACTCATCTTT. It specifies CALGTKVGGGYGYTDKLIF.

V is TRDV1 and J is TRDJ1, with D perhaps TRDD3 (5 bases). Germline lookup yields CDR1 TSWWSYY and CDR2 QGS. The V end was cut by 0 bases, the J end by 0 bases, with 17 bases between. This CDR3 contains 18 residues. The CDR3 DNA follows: TGTGCTCTTGGGGAACTCTTGGACTGGTCCGGGGACACCGATAAACTCATCTTT. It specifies CALGELLDWSGDTDKLIF.

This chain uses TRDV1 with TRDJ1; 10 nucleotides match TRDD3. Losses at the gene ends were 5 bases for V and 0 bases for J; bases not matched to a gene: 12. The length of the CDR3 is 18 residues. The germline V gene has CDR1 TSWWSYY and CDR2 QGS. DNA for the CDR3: TGTGCTCTTGGGACACCTCTACGGGGGATACGGTACACCGATAAACTCATCTTT. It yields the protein CALGTPLRGIRYTDKLIF.

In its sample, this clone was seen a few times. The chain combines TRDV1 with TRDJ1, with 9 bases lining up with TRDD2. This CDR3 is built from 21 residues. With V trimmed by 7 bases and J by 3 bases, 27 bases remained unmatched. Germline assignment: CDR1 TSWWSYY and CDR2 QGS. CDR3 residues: CALAPFLRPFLLGDKADKLIF. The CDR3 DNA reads TGTGCTCTTGCCCCCTTCCTACGTCCCTTTTTACTGGGAGATAAAGCCGATAAACTCATCTTT.

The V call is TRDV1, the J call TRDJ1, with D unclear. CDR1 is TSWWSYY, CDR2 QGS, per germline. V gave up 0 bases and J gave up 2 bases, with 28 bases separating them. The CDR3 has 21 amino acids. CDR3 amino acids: CALGELGFVSTLGVQTDKLIF. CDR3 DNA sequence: TGTGCTCTTGGGGAACTCGGTTTCGTTAGCACTCTAGGGGTGCAGACCGATAAACTCATCTTT.

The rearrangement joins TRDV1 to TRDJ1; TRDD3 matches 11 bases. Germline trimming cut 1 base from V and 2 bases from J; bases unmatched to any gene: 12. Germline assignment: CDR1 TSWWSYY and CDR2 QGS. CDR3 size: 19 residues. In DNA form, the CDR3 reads TGTGCTCTTGGGGAACGCCCGCCTACTGGGGGATATGGGACCGATAAACTCATCTTT. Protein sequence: CALGERPPTGGYGTDKLIF.